This entry is about one TCR beta chain. The sample is drawn from a study of cytomegalovirus exposure and HLA in healthy donors. Researchers ran the PCR with 60 Vbeta and 13 Jbeta primers. In the original workflow: An analysis performed later counted around 86 million unique TCR beta chains (roughly 11 million of them shared). TCRdb keeps only in-frame clones here, not all; method: immunoSEQ multiplex PCR. V and J calls and clone size are given by that table; D and trimming were obtained from the DNA. Its table lists about 200,000 clones. V was clipped by 3 bases and J by 4 bases; unmatched bases: 5. This CDR3 has 13 residues. CDR1 is GTSNPN, CDR2 SVGIG, per germline (reference sequence).

This TCR came from a man aged 25 to 40 in good health and CMV-seronegative. This rearrangement joins TRBV30 to TRBJ2-7; 8 nucleotides agree with TRBD1. The specimen sequenced was PBMCs. This CDR3 reads CAWSRTGLYEQYF. The CDR3 DNA is TGTGCCTGGAGCCGGACAGGGTTATACGAGCAGTACTTC.